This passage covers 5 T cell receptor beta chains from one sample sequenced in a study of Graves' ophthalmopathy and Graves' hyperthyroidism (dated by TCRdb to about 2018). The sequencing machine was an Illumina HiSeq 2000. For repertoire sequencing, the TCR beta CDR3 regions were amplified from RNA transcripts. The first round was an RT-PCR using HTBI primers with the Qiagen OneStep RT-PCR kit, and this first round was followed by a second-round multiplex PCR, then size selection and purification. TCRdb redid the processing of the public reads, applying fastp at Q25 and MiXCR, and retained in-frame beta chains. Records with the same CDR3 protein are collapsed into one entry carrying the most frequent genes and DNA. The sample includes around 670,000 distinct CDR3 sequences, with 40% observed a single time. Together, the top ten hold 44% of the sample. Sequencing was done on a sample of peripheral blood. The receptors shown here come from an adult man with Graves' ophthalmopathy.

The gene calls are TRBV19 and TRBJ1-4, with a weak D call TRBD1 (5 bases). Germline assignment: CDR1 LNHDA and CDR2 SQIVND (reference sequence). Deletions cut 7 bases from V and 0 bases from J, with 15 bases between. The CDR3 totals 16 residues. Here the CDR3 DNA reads TGTGCCAGTACTTCTCCCGCGACAGCAACTAATGAAAAACTGTTTTTT. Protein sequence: CASTSPATATNEKLFF.

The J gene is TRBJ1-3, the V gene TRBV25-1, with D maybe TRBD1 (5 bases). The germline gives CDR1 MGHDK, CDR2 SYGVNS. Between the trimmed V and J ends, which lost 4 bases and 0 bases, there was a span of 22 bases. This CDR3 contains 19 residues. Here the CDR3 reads CASSGGVGTGTPSGNTIYF. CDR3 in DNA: TGTGCCAGCAGTGGTGGCGTGGGGACGGGGACTCCCTCTGGAAACACCATATATTTT. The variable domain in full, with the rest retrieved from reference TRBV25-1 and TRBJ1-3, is EADIYQTPRYLVIGTGKKITLECSQTMGHDKMYWYQQDPGMELHLIHYSYGVNSTEKGDLSSESTVSRIRTEHFPLTLESARPSHTSQYLCASSGGVGTGTPSGNTIYFGEGSWLTVV.

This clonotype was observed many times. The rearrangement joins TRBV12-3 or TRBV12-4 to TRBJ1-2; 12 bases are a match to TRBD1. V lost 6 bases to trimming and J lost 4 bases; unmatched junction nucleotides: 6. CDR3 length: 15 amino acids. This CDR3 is CASRRGTGGSYGYTF. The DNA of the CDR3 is TGTGCCAGCAGACGTGGGACAGGGGGCAGCTATGGCTACACCTTC.

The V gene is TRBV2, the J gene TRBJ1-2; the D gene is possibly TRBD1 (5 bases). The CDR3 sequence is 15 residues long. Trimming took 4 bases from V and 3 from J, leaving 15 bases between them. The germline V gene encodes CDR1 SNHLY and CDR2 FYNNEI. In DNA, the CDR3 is TGTGCCAGCAGTGTATTCGGGGGAGAAGACTATGGCTACACCTTC. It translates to CASSVFGGEDYGYTF.

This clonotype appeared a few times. CDR3 loop: CASSDDLAGAGETQYF. CDR3 nucleotide sequence: TGTGCCAGCAGTGACGATTTAGCGGGGGCGGGGGAGACCCAGTACTTC. The chain couples TRBV6-5 to TRBJ2-5; the match to TRBD2 covers 9 bases. Per germline, CDR1 MNHEY and CDR2 SVGAGI. CDR3 size: 16 residues. With 5 bases clipped from V and 5 bases from J, the junction kept 12 bases outside the gene matches.